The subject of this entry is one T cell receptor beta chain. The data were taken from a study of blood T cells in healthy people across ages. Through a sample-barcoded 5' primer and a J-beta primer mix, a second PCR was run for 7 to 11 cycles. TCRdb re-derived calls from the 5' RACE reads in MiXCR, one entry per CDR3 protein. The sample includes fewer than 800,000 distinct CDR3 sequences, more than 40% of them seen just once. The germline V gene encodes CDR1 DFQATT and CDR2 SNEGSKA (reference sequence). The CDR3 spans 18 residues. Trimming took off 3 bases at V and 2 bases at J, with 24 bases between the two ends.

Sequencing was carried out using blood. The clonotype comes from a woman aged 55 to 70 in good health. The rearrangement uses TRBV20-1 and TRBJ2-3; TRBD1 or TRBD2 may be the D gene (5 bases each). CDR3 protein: CSASDAQKTRGPTDTQYF. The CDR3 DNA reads TGCAGTGCTAGCGATGCCCAAAAAACTAGGGGACCCACAGATACGCAGTATTTT.